Listed below are T cell receptor beta chains from one sample, sequenced in a study of T-cell memory formation after mild COVID-19. TCRdb redid the calling of the 5' RACE reads with MiXCR, one entry per CDR3 protein. The table lists over 250,000 distinct CDR3 sequences, about a sixth of them singletons. Sequencing was carried out using PBMCs or a T cell subset sorted from them (not recorded which). These receptors all stem from a man aged 18-30 years who had mild COVID-19 (a few samples of this study predate the infection). Cell type and time point are not known. Each CDR3 is given with its conserved first and last residue. Each record gives: J gene, V gene, D gene, CDR3 protein. A D gene is named only where the DNA matches it firmly.

>TRBJ1-1|TRBV5-1|.
CASRIEGGPEAFF
>TRBJ1-5|TRBV12-3/TRBV12-4|.
CASSPTREGNQPQHF
>TRBJ2-2|TRBV7-8|TRBD1
CASSTWDRGRPGELFF
>TRBJ1-2|TRBV27|TRBD1
CASSSDRGNYGYTF
>TRBJ1-4|TRBV29-1|.
CSGFPGGGRNEKLFF
>TRBJ2-3|TRBV7-2|TRBD2
CASSLDRRGVKDTQYF
>TRBJ2-7|TRBV30|TRBD1
CAWAGTGTYEQYF
>TRBJ2-1|TRBV10-1|TRBD2
CASSEAPFPGLAAYNEQFF
>TRBJ2-7|TRBV6-2/TRBV6-3|.
CASSLRNYEQYF
>TRBJ1-5|TRBV2|.
CASKQGRGNQPQHF
>TRBJ1-2|TRBV5-1|TRBD1
CASSFGDRNYGYTF
>TRBJ2-1|TRBV20-1|TRBD2
CSAFGTSPYNEQFF
>TRBJ2-7|TRBV4-3|.
CASSQGLNSYEQYF
>TRBJ2-3|TRBV7-2|.
CASSFLVADTQYF
>TRBJ1-1|TRBV6-6|.
CASSRGGEGMNTEAFF
>TRBJ2-5|TRBV5-1|.
CASSSLPGVGTQYF
>TRBJ2-3|TRBV20-1|.
CSAPRRGGLEPQYF
>TRBJ1-2|TRBV12-3/TRBV12-4|.
CASSLRRGYGYTF
>TRBJ1-1|TRBV20-1|.
CSAKDATVNTEAFF
>TRBJ2-1|TRBV3-2|.
CASSQDAQTGKLKVDEQFF